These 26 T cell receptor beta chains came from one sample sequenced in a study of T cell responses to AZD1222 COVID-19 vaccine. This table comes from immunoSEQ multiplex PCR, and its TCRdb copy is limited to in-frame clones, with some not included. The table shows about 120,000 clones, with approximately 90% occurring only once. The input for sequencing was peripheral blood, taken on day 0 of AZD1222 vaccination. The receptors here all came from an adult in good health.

In nucleotides, the CDR3 is TGTGCCAGCAGCTCCCGGGGGGTGGGATCGGGACGGCGACCACCTGGGAGTGGCTACACCTTC. As protein: CASSSRGVGSGRRPPGSGYTF. The genes are TRBV7-3 and TRBJ1-2, with D maybe TRBD1 (5 bases). Per the germline V gene, CDR1 is SGHTA and CDR2 is FQGTGA. V was shortened by 4 bases and J by 7 bases, with 37 bases between the two germline ends. This CDR3 has 21 residues. The full variable domain, in which reference TRBV7-3 and TRBJ1-2 provide the parts outside the CDR3, is GAGVSQTPSNKVTEKGKYVELRCDPISGHTALYWYRQSLGQGPEFLIYFQGTGAADDSGLPNDRFFAVRPEGSVSTLKIQRTERGDSAVYLCASSSRGVGSGRRPPGSGYTFGSGTRLTVV.

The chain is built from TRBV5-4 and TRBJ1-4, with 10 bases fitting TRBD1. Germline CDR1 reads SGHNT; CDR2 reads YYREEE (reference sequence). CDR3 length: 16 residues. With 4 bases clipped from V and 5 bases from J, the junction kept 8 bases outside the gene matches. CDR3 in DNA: TGTGCCAGCAGCCCGGGAAGGGACAGGGGAAATGAAAAACTGTTTTTT. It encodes CASSPGRDRGNEKLFF.

DNA of the CDR3: TGTGCCAGCACCCCCGGAGGGACAGGAGTAAACTATGGCTACACCTTC. Encoded protein: CASTPGGTGVNYGYTF. The chain employs TRBV5-4 and TRBJ1-2; 8 bases map to TRBD1. The J segment lost 2 bases and the V segment lost 6 bases, leaving 12 bases of the junction unmatched. Germline V gene data show CDR1 as SGHNT and CDR2 as YYREEE (reference sequence). The CDR3 runs to 16 residues.

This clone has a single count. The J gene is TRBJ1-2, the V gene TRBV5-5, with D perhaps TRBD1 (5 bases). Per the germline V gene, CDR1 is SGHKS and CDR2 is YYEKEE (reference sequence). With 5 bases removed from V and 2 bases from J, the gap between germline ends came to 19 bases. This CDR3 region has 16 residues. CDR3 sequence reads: CASRWGRAGGNYGYTF. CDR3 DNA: TGTGCCAGCAGATGGGGACGAGCAGGCGGGAACTATGGCTACACCTTC.

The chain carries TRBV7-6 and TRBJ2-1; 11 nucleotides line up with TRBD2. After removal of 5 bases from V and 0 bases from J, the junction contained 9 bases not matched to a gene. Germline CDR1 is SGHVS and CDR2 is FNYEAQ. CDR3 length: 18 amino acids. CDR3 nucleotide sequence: TGTGCCAGCAGCACGAGGACTAGCGGGCGGTACTCCTACAATGAGCAGTTCTTC. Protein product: CASSTRTSGRYSYNEQFF. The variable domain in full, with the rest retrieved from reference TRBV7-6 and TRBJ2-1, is GAGVSQSPRYKVTKRGQDVALRCDPISGHVSLYWYRQALGQGPEFLTYFNYEAQQDKSGLPNDRFSAERPEGSISTLTIQRTEQRDSAMYRCASSTRTSGRYSYNEQFFGPGTRLTVL.

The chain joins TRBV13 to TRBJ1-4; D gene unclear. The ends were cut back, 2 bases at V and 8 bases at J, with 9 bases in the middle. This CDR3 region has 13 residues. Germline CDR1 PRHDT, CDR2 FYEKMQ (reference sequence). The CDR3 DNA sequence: TGTGCCAGCAGCTTACCCCCAAACGAAAAACTGTTTTTT. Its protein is CASSLPPNEKLFF.

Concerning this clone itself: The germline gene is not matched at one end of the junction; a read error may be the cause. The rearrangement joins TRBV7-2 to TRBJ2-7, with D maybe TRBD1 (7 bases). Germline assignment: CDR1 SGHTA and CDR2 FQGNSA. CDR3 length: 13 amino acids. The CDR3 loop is CASSDLTGRGGAF. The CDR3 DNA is TGTGCCAGCAGCGACCTGACAGGGCGGGGTGGGGCTTTC.

This chain's CDR3 is CANSWGTDTQYF. CDR3 bases: TGTGCCAATAGCTGGGGCACAGATACGCAGTATTTT. This chain links TRBV7-2 with TRBJ2-3; unclear D gene. Germline V gene lookup returns CDR1 SGHTA and CDR2 FQGNSA. The CDR3 loop spans 12 amino acids. V was cut by 10 bases and J by 1 base, with 9 bases left in between.

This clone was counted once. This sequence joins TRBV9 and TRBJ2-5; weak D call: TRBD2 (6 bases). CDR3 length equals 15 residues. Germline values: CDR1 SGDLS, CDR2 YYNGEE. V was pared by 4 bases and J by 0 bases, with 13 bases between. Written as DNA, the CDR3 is TGTGCCAGCAGCCCCAGTGGGAGGTACCAAGAGACCCAGTACTTC. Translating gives CASSPSGRYQETQYF.

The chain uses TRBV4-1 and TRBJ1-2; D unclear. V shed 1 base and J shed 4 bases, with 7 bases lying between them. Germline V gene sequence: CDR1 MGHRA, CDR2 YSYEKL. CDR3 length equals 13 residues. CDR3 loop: CASSQGTGYGYTF. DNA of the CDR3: TGCGCCAGCAGCCAAGGCACCGGCTATGGCTACACCTTC.

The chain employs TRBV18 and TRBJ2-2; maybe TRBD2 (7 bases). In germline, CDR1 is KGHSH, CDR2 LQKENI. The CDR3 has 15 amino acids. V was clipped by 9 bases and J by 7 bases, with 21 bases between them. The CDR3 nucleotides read TGTGCCAGTCCAGACCGGGGGGCGCTCGGCGGGGAGCTGTTTTTT. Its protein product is CASPDRGALGGELFF.

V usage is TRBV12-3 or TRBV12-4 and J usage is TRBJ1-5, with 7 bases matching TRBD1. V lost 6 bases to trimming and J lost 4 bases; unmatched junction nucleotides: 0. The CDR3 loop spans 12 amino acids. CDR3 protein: CASRQGNQPQHF. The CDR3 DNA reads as TGTGCCAGCAGACAGGGGAATCAGCCCCAGCATTTT.

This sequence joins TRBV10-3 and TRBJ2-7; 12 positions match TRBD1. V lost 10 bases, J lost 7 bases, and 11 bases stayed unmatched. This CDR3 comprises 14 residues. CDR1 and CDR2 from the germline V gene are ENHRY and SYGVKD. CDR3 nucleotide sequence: TGTGCCACCAGCGTGGGACAGGGGGCGGGAGAGCAGTACTTC. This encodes CATSVGQGAGEQYF.

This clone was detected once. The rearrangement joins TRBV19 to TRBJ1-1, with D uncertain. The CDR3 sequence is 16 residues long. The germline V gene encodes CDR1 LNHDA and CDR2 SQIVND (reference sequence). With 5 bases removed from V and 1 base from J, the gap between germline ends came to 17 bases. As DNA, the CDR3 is TGTGCCAGTAGTGCGATCACCGGGCCAACGAACACTGAAGCTTTCTTT. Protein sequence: CASSAITGPTNTEAFF.

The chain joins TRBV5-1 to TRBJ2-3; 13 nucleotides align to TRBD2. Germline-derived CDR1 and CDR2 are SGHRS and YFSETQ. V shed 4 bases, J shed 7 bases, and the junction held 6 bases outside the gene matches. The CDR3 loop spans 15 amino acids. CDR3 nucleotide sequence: TGCGCCAGCAGCGCCGGACTAGCGGGGGTAAATACGCAGTATTTT. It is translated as CASSAGLAGVNTQYF.

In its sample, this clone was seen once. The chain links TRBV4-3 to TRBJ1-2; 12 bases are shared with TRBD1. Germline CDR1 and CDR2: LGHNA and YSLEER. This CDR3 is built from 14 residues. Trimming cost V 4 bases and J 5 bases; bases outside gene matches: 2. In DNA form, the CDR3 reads TGCGCCAGCAGCCCGGGACAGGGGGCATATGGCTACACCTTC. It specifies CASSPGQGAYGYTF.

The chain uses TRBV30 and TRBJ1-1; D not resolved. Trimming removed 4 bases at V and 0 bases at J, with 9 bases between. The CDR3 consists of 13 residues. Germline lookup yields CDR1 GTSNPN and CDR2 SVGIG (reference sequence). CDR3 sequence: CAWTASVNTEAFF. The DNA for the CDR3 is TGTGCCTGGACGGCCAGCGTGAACACTGAAGCTTTCTTT. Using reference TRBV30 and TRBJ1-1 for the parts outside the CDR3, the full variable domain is SQTIHQWPATLVQPVGSPLSLECTVEGTSNPNLYWYRQAAGRGLQLLFYSVGIGQISSEVPQNLSASRPQDRQFILSSKKLLLSDSGFYLCAWTASVNTEAFFGQGTRLTVV.

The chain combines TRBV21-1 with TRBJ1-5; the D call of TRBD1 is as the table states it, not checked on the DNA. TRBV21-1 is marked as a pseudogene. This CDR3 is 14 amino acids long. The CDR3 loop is CASSKDPRDQPQHF. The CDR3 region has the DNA TGTGCCAGCAGCAAAGATCCCAGGGATCAGCCCCAGCATTTT.

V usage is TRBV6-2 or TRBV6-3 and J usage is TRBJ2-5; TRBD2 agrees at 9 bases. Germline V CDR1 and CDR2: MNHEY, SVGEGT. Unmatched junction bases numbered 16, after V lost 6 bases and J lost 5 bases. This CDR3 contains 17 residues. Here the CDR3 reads CASSGPTLAGGRETQYF. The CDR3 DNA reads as TGTGCCAGCAGCGGACCTACTTTGGCGGGGGGGCGTGAGACCCAGTACTTC.

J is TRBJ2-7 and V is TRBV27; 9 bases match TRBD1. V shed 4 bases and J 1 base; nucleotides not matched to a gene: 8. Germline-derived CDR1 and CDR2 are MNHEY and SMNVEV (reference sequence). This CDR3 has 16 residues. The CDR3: CASSSPPGTGSYEQYF. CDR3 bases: TGTGCCAGCAGTTCACCCCCCGGGACAGGGTCCTACGAGCAGTACTTC.

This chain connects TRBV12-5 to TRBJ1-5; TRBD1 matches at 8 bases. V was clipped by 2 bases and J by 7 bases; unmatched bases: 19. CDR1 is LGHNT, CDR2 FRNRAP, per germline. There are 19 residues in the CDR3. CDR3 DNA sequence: TGTGCTAGTGGTTTGCGCCCCAAGTCCTCAGGGGGCGCAGAGCAGCCCCAGCATTTT. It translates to CASGLRPKSSGGAEQPQHF.

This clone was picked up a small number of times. CDR3 in amino acids: CASSPGPDQPQHF. In nucleotides, the CDR3 is TGTGCCAGCAGTCCGGGGCCTGATCAGCCCCAGCATTTT. The J gene is TRBJ1-5, the V gene TRBV12-3 or TRBV12-4, with a possible D match to TRBD1 (5 bases). V lost 5 bases and J lost 5, with 10 bases in between. The CDR3 extends over 13 amino acids.

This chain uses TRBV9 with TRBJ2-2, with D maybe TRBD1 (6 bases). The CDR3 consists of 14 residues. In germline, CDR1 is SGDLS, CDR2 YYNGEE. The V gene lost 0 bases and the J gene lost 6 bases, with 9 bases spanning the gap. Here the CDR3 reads CASSVAQGAGELFF. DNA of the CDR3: TGTGCCAGCAGCGTAGCACAGGGAGCCGGGGAGCTGTTTTTT.

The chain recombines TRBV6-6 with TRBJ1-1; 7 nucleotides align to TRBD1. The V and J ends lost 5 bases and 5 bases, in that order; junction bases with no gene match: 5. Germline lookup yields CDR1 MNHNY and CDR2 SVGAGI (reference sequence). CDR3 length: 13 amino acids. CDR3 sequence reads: CASSLQGNTEAFF. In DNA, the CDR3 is TGTGCCAGCAGTCTACAGGGGAATACTGAAGCTTTCTTT.

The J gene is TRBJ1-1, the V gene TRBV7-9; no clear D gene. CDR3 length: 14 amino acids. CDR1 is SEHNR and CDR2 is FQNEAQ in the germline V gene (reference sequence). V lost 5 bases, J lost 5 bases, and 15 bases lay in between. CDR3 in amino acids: CASSPRVRQTEAFF. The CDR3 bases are TGTGCCAGCAGCCCAAGGGTGCGGCAGACTGAAGCTTTCTTT.

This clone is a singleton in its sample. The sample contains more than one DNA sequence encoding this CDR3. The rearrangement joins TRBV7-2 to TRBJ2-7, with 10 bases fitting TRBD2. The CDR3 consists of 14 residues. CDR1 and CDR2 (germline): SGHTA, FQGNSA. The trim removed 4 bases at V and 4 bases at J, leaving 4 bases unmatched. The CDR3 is CASSSSGGAYEQYF. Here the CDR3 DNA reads TGTGCCAGCAGCTCAAGCGGGGGGGCGTACGAGCAGTACTTC.